This entry is about one T cell receptor (beta chain). The data derive from a study of blood T cell repertoires in COVID-19. The assay was immunoSEQ multiplex PCR, and TCRdb's table has in-frame clones only and misses some. This table holds about 320,000 clones, approximately 81% found once. V lost 1 base and J lost 16; bases outside the gene matches: 10. CDR1 is LGHNA and CDR2 is YNFKEQ in the germline V gene. The CDR3 length is 13 residues. This receptor was identified in a woman between 25 and 40 years old who had been exposed to COVID-19. This sequence joins TRBV4-2 and TRBJ1-5, with 7 bases aligning to TRBD1. Sequenced material: PBMCs or T cells enriched from blood (not recorded which). CDR3 protein: CASSQVDRVGLHF. As DNA, the CDR3 is TGTGCCAGCAGCCAAGTAGACAGGGTGGGCCTACATTTT.